What follows are 5 T cell receptor beta chains derived from one specimen sequenced in a study of CD8 T cells in ankylosing spondylitis. Study conclusions and caveats: A TCR beta motif of several highly homologous variants appeared characteristic of ankylosing spondylitis blood.

MiXCR, applied by TCRdb to the 5' RACE reads, yields one record per CDR3 protein. The sample records about 460,000 distinct CDR3 sequences, roughly 5% being singletons. No antigen has been assigned to these receptors. Input material: blood, either unsorted or a sorted T cell fraction (not recorded which). The origin of the receptors is a male donor with ankylosing spondylitis.

This clonotype showed up many times. V usage is TRBV24-1 and J usage is TRBJ2-1; 10 positions agree with TRBD1. The V gene's germline CDR1 is KGHDR and CDR2 SFDVKD. The CDR3 totals 16 residues. V gave up 0 bases and J gave up 9 bases; unmatched junction bases: 7. The CDR3: CATSDLLGQGFGEQFF. The CDR3 DNA reads TGTGCCACCAGTGATTTGTTGGGACAGGGGTTTGGTGAGCAGTTCTTC.

In this sample, this clonotype turned up many times. The chain uses TRBV15 and TRBJ1-2; D is unresolved. Trimming took 1 base from V and 5 from J, leaving 11 bases between them. The CDR3 is 14 amino acids. The germline V gene has CDR1 LNHNV and CDR2 YYDKDF (reference sequence). CDR3 sequence (DNA): TGTGCCACCAGCAGAGGCTGGAACCTGTATGGCTACACCTTC. This codes for CATSRGWNLYGYTF.

This clonotype came up a few times. V and J are TRBV24-1 and TRBJ2-5; perhaps TRBD1 as D (6 bases). CDR3 length: 12 residues. Germline V gene data show CDR1 as KGHDR and CDR2 as SFDVKD. Trimming pared 6 bases from V and 7 bases from J, leaving 11 bases between. CDR3 sequence (DNA): TGTGCCACCAGTCCCAGGGGATGGACCCAGTACTTC. The encoded protein is CATSPRGWTQYF.

This clonotype was detected a few times. The chain couples TRBV5-1 to TRBJ2-5; the match to TRBD1 covers 8 bases. Looked up from germline, CDR1 is SGHRS and CDR2 is YFSETQ. V was pared by 3 bases and J by 4 bases, with 5 bases of the junction left unmatched. This CDR3 has 14 residues. The CDR3 sequence: CASSSGQEGETQYF. The CDR3 DNA is TGCGCCAGCAGCTCGGGACAGGAGGGAGAGACCCAGTACTTC.

This clonotype has only a few counts. This chain links TRBV7-2 with TRBJ2-7; the match to TRBD2 covers 9 bases. There are 14 residues in the CDR3. The germline gives CDR1 SGHTA, CDR2 FQGNSA. Trimming at V came to 3 bases and at J to 6 bases, leaving 6 bases not matched to a gene. In DNA, the CDR3 is TGTGCCAGCAGCTTCGCGGGAGGGCCGGTCGAGCAGTACTTC. Translating gives CASSFAGGPVEQYF.